This entry features one T cell receptor beta chain sequence. Its antigen target is currently unknown. Base quality data are lacking; no much larger clone is found one base away. The sequencer was an Illumina HiSeq 1500. The public reads were run again by TCRdb, first through fastp at Q25 and then through MiXCR, and only productive beta chains were kept. Duplicate CDR3 protein sequences are folded into a single record with the most common DNA and genes. Counted in this sample were 380,000 or so distinct CDR3 sequences; approximately 35% of them appeared once. The ten top clones hold roughly 13% of the sample. These data come from a study of T cell repertoires in cytomegalovirus infection (dated by TCRdb to about 2019). For the study in its entirety: The peptide stimulations were aimed at well-studied HLA-B-restricted epitopes as well as recently identified HLA-C-restricted CMV epitopes, whose presentation resists viral immunomodulation. The HLA type of each donor mattered for the analysis, because public TCR beta signatures pointed to carriage of CMV infection along with the matching HLA type. Beyond this particular receptor, the publication reports: In both this cohort and an independent roughly 400-donor cohort, the cumulative frequency of public TCR beta family members distinguished carriers of CMV infection plus the relevant HLA type. The ex vivo response was dominated by HLA-C-restricted CMV-specific TCR beta clonotypes, and the single most frequent clonotype in two of eight donors was supplied by these HLA-C-restricted clonotypes.

Measured from the cysteine to the phenylalanine, the CDR3 is 15 residues long. The CDR3 DNA has 45 bases and is translated from base 1. CDR1 and CDR2 (DFQATT, SNEGSKA) derive from the germline V gene (reference sequence). Trimmed from V: 6 bases; trimmed from J: 4 bases; junction bases lacking a gene match: 12. The treatment or condition tag for this specimen amounts to: in vitro stimulation with specific CMV peptide epitopes to enrich CMV-specific T cells. The sequenced sample was cultured PBMCs, obtained from culture after CMV antigen stimulation. Recombination joined TRBV20-1 with TRBJ2-5, with 9 central nucleotides matching TRBD1. The source of this sequence is a human donor in good health (CMV status not recorded). Some clones in this sample may be carry-over from other donors' samples. The DNA reads as follows: TGCAGTGCGATACCCGGGACAGGGTCTGGAGAGACCCAGTACTTC. It translates as CSAIPGTGSGETQYF.